What follows are 7 T cell receptor beta chains derived from one specimen sequenced in a study of OX40 agonist ivuxolimab in advanced cancers. The assay was immunoSEQ multiplex PCR, and TCRdb's table has in-frame clones only and misses some. The repertoire has tens of thousands of clones, 84% of them found once; the top ten carry around 1.1%. This sample comprised CD4+ or CD8+ T cells sorted from blood, obtained in a trial of the OX40 agonist ivuxolimab. Receptors were obtained from an adult with an advanced solid tumor such as melanoma, head and neck, liver or kidney cancer.

CDR3 in amino acids: CASSPTSGTQNIQYF. CDR3 DNA sequence: TGTGCCAGCAGCCCTACGTCCGGGACACAAAACATTCAGTACTTC. This chain links TRBV4-2 with TRBJ2-4; maybe TRBD1 (6 bases). CDR3 length: 15 amino acids. CDR1 is LGHNA, CDR2 YNFKEQ, per germline. V was clipped by 4 bases and J by 5 bases, with 15 bases between them.

V and J are TRBV7-9 and TRBJ1-4; D is uncertain. Germline V lookup: CDR1 SEHNR, CDR2 FQNEAQ (reference sequence). Trimming stripped 5 bases from V and 6 bases from J, with 19 bases between. The CDR3 runs to 16 residues. The CDR3: CASSPEGPGGYEKLFF. CDR3 in DNA: TGTGCCAGCAGCCCCGAAGGTCCGGGAGGATATGAAAAACTGTTTTTT.

The sample holds one count of this clone. The V and J genes are TRBV11-2 and TRBJ2-5, with a weak D call TRBD2 (5 bases). The CDR3 loop spans 14 amino acids. V shed 2 bases and J shed 1 base, with 8 bases lying between them. Germline lookup yields CDR1 SGHAT and CDR2 FQNNGV. CDR3 coding DNA: TGTGCCAGCAGCTTACGTGGGAGCCAAGAGACCCAGTACTTC. Encoded protein: CASSLRGSQETQYF.

The chain is built from TRBV7-2 and TRBJ2-3, with TRBD2 matching over 9 bases. CDR1 is SGHTA, CDR2 FQGNSA, per germline. Trimming took 8 bases from V and 6 from J; bases not matched to a gene: 6. The CDR3 runs 13 residues. The DNA for the CDR3 is TGTGCCAGCCTCCGGCGGGAGGGGGATACGCAGTATTTT. Residues: CASLRREGDTQYF. Supplemented by reference TRBV7-2 and TRBJ2-3, the full variable domain reads GAGVSQSPSNKVTEKGKDVELRCDPISGHTALYWYRQSLGQGLEFLIYFQGNSAPDKSGLPSDRFSAERTGGSVSTLTIQRTQQEDSAVYLCASLRREGDTQYFGPGTRLTVL.

There are a few counts of this clone. The rearrangement links TRBV19 to TRBJ1-2; D gene uncertain. The CDR3 has 16 amino acids. Germline-derived CDR1 and CDR2 are LNHDA and SQIVND (reference sequence). V gave up 5 bases and J gave up 0 bases, with 16 bases separating them. The CDR3 nucleotides read TGTGCCAGTAGTCCACGGGCGGGCGGGGCTAACTATGGCTACACCTTC. This gives the protein CASSPRAGGANYGYTF.

The genes are TRBV6-6 and TRBJ2-7; perhaps TRBD2 as D (5 bases). The CDR3 has 14 residues. The V and J ends lost 6 bases and 0 bases respectively, with 12 bases between them. Germline lookup yields CDR1 MNHNY and CDR2 SVGAGI (reference sequence). CDR3 residues: CASRTTSSSYEQYF. The CDR3 DNA follows: TGTGCCAGCAGGACTACCTCGAGCTCCTACGAGCAGTACTTC.

The chain links TRBV11-2 to TRBJ2-1; no firm D call. The CDR3 loop spans 14 amino acids. Germline CDR1 SGHAT, CDR2 FQNNGV. Between the trimmed V and J ends, which lost 4 bases and 7 bases, there was a span of 14 bases. The CDR3 region is CASSSRLKGNEQFF. The CDR3 DNA reads TGTGCCAGCAGCTCTCGCCTCAAAGGGAATGAGCAGTTCTTC.